This record covers a single T cell receptor (beta chain). The target of this receptor is not known. Base qualities are missing; no much larger clone stands one base away. V is reduced by 4 bases and J by 4 bases, leaving a spacing of 13 bases between them. From its cysteine to its phenylalanine, the CDR3 spans 15 amino acids. Only the CDR3 portion is preserved as DNA: 45 bases, with reading frame beginning at the first base. The germline V gene gives CDR1 as SGHTA and CDR2 as FQGTGA. The trial excluded patients who had a history of autoimmune disease or were on systemic immunosuppression. Peripheral blood for TCR sequencing was collected from all dose cohorts at baseline, on cycle 4 day 1, and on cycle 7 day 1. Samples were obtained from an open-label, multicenter, first-in-human phase I dose-escalation trial of ivuxolimab. The trial enrolled adults with locally advanced or metastatic head and neck squamous cell, hepatocellular, melanoma or renal cell carcinoma. Before TCR sequencing, CD4+ T cells and CD8+ T cells from peripheral blood were sorted into separate populations.

This sample is drawn from a study of OX40 agonist ivuxolimab in advanced cancers. About the full investigation: Ivuxolimab was a fully human IgG2 agonistic monoclonal antibody targeting the costimulatory receptor OX40 (CD134). Intravenous ivuxolimab was administered to patients every 2 weeks at six dose levels: 0.01, 0.1, 0.3, 1.5, 3 and 10 mg/kg. Of the approximately 50 dose-escalation patients, hepatocellular carcinoma was present in roughly 19, melanoma in around 15, renal cell carcinoma in 9 and head and neck cancer in 9. In the dose-escalation cohort, approximately 83% of patients were male, and the mean age was roughly 56 years with a range of roughly 20 to 79. Patients were allowed to have had prior anti-PD-1, anti-PD-L1 or anti-CTLA-4 therapy, and around 43% of the dose-escalation patients had been treated with checkpoint inhibitors. Partial responses were achieved by three dose-escalation patients, of whom one had hepatocellular carcinoma and two had cutaneous melanoma. Peripheral TCRbeta sequencing was intended to test whether TCR sequence diversity was altered and clonal T-cell expansion was caused by ivuxolimab. The paper describes the monotherapy dose-escalation part (N of about 54 patients) of the phase I trial of ivuxolimab. Overall study outcomes, separate from this receptor: After ivuxolimab, more expanded clones were found on average in CD8+ T cells than in CD4+ T cells. Low levels of normalized T-cell clonal expansion were also seen in some patients who did not respond. Antigen specificity was not determined for the clonally expanded peripheral T cells. Clonal expansion of both CD4+ and CD8+ blood T cells was observed from baseline to week 6 at doses 0.1 to 3.0 mg/kg. In the 0.1-3.0 mg/kg groups, partial responders were among the patients with the lowest normalized peripheral clonal expansion, particularly in CD8+ T cells.

Genomic DNA was isolated from the sorted cells so that the TCRbeta CDR3 region could be sequenced. TCRbeta CDR3 regions were sequenced using the immunoSEQ Assay. In TCRdb, the immuneACCESS table is reduced to in-frame sequences with V and J assigned. These tables do not hold every clone; where another copy was compared, an unresolved V gene accounts for under half, and the others remain unexplained. In all, the sample holds around 57,000 clones, and roughly 82% of those were seen once. Of the sample, 2% to 3% falls within the top ten clones. The receptor comes from an adult with an advanced solid tumor such as melanoma, head and neck, liver or kidney cancer. This chain is built from TRBV7-3 and TRBJ2-2; TRBD2 could be the D gene, as 6 bases match. The sample here was CD4+ or CD8+ T cells sorted from blood, taken in a trial of the OX40 agonist ivuxolimab. The sequenced DNA: TGTGCCAGCAGCTCCCTCGTGGGGGGCACCGGGGAGCTGTTTTTT. Its translation reads: CASSSLVGGTGELFF.